One sample yielded the 13 T cell receptor beta chains listed below, sequenced in a study of T cell responses to AZD1222 COVID-19 vaccine. Profiling relied on immunoSEQ multiplex PCR, and the TCRdb table lists in-frame clones only, not all of them. The data contain some 180,000 clones, more than 85% of them singletons. This material consisted of peripheral blood, taken 28 days after the second AZD1222 dose. The origin of the receptors is an adult who received the AZD1222 COVID-19 vaccine.

The chain has TRBV5-4 and TRBJ2-7; D unclear. V was shortened by 4 bases and J by 1 base, with 12 bases between the two germline ends. Germline CDR1 and CDR2: SGHNT and YYREEE (reference sequence). The length of the CDR3 is 14 residues. This CDR3 reads CASSPLAGSYEQYF. The CDR3 region has the DNA TGTGCCAGCAGCCCCTTAGCCGGTTCCTACGAGCAGTACTTC.

V gene TRBV6-5 combines with J gene TRBJ2-3; 10 bases align to TRBD2. With V trimmed by 6 bases and J by 5 bases, 8 bases remained unmatched. CDR1 is MNHEY and CDR2 is SVGAGI in the germline V gene. The CDR3 is 15 amino acids. The CDR3 here is CASRTSGGAGDTQYF. DNA of the CDR3: TGTGCCAGCAGAACAAGCGGGGGGGCCGGAGATACGCAGTATTTT.

The chain recombines TRBV12-3 or TRBV12-4 with TRBJ2-7; possibly TRBD1 or TRBD2 for D (6 bases each). This CDR3 is 12 amino acids long. Trimming left V 8 bases short and J 3 bases short, with 11 bases between. Here the CDR3 reads CASGGGFYEQYF. The CDR3 bases are TGTGCCAGCGGAGGGGGGTTCTACGAGCAGTACTTC.

CDR3 nucleotides: TGTGCCAGCTCGCCCGGGACAGAGGGCTACGAGCAGTACTTC. As protein: CASSPGTEGYEQYF. The chain joins TRBV18 to TRBJ2-7; 7 bases fit TRBD1. V shed 6 bases, J shed 3 bases, and the junction held 8 bases outside the gene matches. This CDR3 is built from 14 residues. The germline gives CDR1 KGHSH, CDR2 LQKENI.

The V and J genes are TRBV30 and TRBJ2-3; 13 bases are a match to TRBD2. This CDR3 spans 15 amino acids. The germline V gene has CDR1 GTSNPN and CDR2 SVGIG (reference sequence). The junction had 3 bases not matched to a gene; V was cut back by 3 bases and J by 3 bases. Here the CDR3 DNA reads TGTGCCTGGAGGGGACTAGCGGGAATGACAGATACGCAGTATTTT. This encodes CAWRGLAGMTDTQYF.

The chain has TRBV18 and TRBJ2-3, with 8 bases fitting TRBD2. CDR3 length: 16 amino acids. CDR1 KGHSH and CDR2 LQKENI come from the germline V gene. V shed 0 bases and J 4 bases; nucleotides not matched to a gene: 6. The CDR3: CASSPPRSGGADTQYF. DNA for the CDR3: TGTGCCAGCTCACCACCGAGGAGCGGGGGCGCAGATACGCAGTATTTT.

V gene TRBV7-9 combines with J gene TRBJ1-5, with 9 bases aligning to TRBD1. The CDR3 extends over 15 amino acids. Germline V gives CDR1 SEHNR, CDR2 FQNEAQ (reference sequence). Losses at the gene ends were 1 base for V and 8 bases for J; bases not matched to a gene: 6. CDR3 region: CASSLGTGAREPQHF. The DNA for the CDR3 is TGTGCCAGCAGCTTAGGGACAGGGGCCCGGGAGCCCCAGCATTTT.

The chain recombines TRBV18 with TRBJ1-2; D might be TRBD1 (6 bases). Germline V gene lookup returns CDR1 KGHSH and CDR2 LQKENI. The CDR3 covers 13 residues. V lost 7 bases, J lost 4 bases, and 13 bases lay in between. CDR3 region: CASFLTGFYGYTF. CDR3 in DNA: TGTGCCAGCTTCTTGACAGGATTCTATGGCTACACCTTC.

The gene calls are TRBV4-1 and TRBJ1-4; a weak D match, TRBD1 (5 bases). This CDR3 contains 15 residues. CDR1 and CDR2 (germline): MGHRA, YSYEKL. The V gene lost 4 bases and the J gene lost 5 bases, with 14 bases spanning the gap. The CDR3 DNA reads TGCGCCAGCAGCCCAAATGGGGGGGACAATGAAAAACTGTTTTTT. Its translation is CASSPNGGDNEKLFF.

The CDR3 reads CASSLGLLNTGELFF. The CDR3 region has the DNA TGCGCCAGCAGCTTGGGACTATTGAACACCGGGGAGCTGTTTTTT. The chain carries TRBV5-1 and TRBJ2-2, with D maybe TRBD2 (5 bases). The V end lost 0 bases, the J end lost 1 base, and 7 bases lay between the germline ends. The CDR3 has 15 amino acids. Per germline, CDR1 SGHRS and CDR2 YFSETQ. The complete variable domain, with remaining parts taken from reference TRBV5-1 and TRBJ2-2, reads KAGVTQTPRYLIKTRGQQVTLSCSPISGHRSVSWYQQTPGQGLQFLFEYFSETQRNKGNFPGRFSGRQFSNSRSEMNVSTLELGDSALYLCASSLGLLNTGELFFGEGSRLTVL.

The rearrangement uses TRBV24-1 and TRBJ2-3; possibly TRBD2 for D (6 bases). With 6 bases removed from V and 4 bases from J, the gap between germline ends came to 10 bases. This CDR3 region has 13 residues. Germline lookup yields CDR1 KGHDR and CDR2 SFDVKD. The CDR3 spells CATSSGVPDTQYF. The CDR3 DNA follows: TGTGCCACCAGTTCGGGGGTCCCAGATACGCAGTATTTT.

The chain couples TRBV2 to TRBJ1-1; 12 bases agree with TRBD1. The CDR3 covers 15 residues. The V gene end was trimmed by 5 bases and the J gene end by 3 bases; junction bases not matched to a gene: 4. Germline V gene lookup returns CDR1 SNHLY and CDR2 FYNNEI. The CDR3 loop is CASSRDRGQYTEAFF. CDR3 in DNA: TGTGCCAGCAGTCGGGACAGGGGGCAGTACACTGAAGCTTTCTTT.

V gene TRBV23-1 combines with J gene TRBJ2-5; D is uncertain. TRBV23-1 is placed among ORFs of uncertain function. The CDR3 is 12 residues long. With 3 bases removed from V and 4 bases from J, the gap between germline ends came to 6 bases. The chain's CDR3 is CASSHSRETQYF. CDR3 bases: TGCGCCAGCAGTCACAGCCGAGAGACCCAGTACTTC.